This T cell receptor beta chain was captured in a study of T cell repertoires in cytomegalovirus infection. Study at large: Evidence of both CMV infection and a matching HLA type came from public TCR beta signatures. Study-level points and caveats: The study identified carriers of CMV plus the relevant HLA from cumulative public TCR beta family frequency. HLA-C-restricted CMV-specific TCR beta clonotypes prevailed in the ex vivo response.

On this clonotype itself: The antigen is unknown.

Each CDR3 protein is one row after TCRdb ran MiXCR on the reads. There are about 150,000 distinct CDR3 sequences in the sample; roughly a quarter occur only once, and 9.5% to 12% lies in the top ten. CDR1 is DFQATT and CDR2 is SNEGSKA in the germline V gene (reference sequence). This CDR3 has 14 residues. V shed 3 bases, J shed 5 bases, and the junction held 7 bases outside the gene matches. Specimen: PBMCs. The origin of this receptor is a human donor in good health (CMV status not recorded). Some clones in this sample may be carry-over from other donors' samples. V usage is TRBV20-1 and J usage is TRBJ2-5, with 9 bases matching TRBD2. The CDR3 protein is CSARLAGGRETQYF. CDR3 sequence (DNA): TGCAGTGCTAGGCTGGCGGGGGGGCGCGAGACCCAGTACTTC.